This T cell receptor beta chain was captured by sequencing in a study of T cell responses to AZD1222 COVID-19 vaccine. Points from the study as a whole: After two AZD1222 doses, spike-specific TCR breadth and depth rose versus day 0. Just a handful of AZD1222 recipients were seropositive at baseline. Repertoires were collected only later (after the peak T cell response had occurred). Clonal diversity was possibly underestimated, and the donors were mostly white British, with more females.

With regard to this clone: The antigen remains undetermined.

Some clones are missing from TCRdb's copy, which holds only in-frame ones; the method was immunoSEQ multiplex PCR. This sample has approximately 150,000 clones, with around 94% found just once. Between the trimmed V and J ends, which lost 2 bases and 5 bases, there was a span of 7 bases. The CDR3 runs to 13 residues. The germline CDR1 and CDR2 sequences are MDHEN and SYDVKM. The rearrangement links TRBV28 to TRBJ1-5; maybe TRBD1 (5 bases). Sample: peripheral blood, taken after recovery from COVID-19. This TCR was sampled from an adult who had recovered from COVID-19. The CDR3 bases are TGTGCCAGCAGTTTAGGGGGAGATCAGCCCCAGCATTTT. It codes for CASSLGGDQPQHF.